One and the same sample provided the 5 T cell receptor beta chains below, sequenced in a study of T cells expressing NK-cell markers. TCRdb reprocessed the 5' RACE reads and stores each CDR3 protein as one record, lacking DNA. This table lists about 110,000 distinct CDR3 sequences. Sequencing was performed on blood T cells: a sorted CD56 or NKG2C T cell subset, CD4+ or CD8+ T cells, or bulk PBMC T cells (not recorded which). The receptors come from a woman aged 18-70 years in good health.

The chain couples TRBV7-3 to TRBJ2-1; the D call of TRBD2 rests on TCRdb alone, since no DNA is present to check it. CDR3 size: 18 residues. Germline V gene lookup returns CDR1 SGHTA and CDR2 FQGTGA. CDR3 amino acids: CASSLYVGLAGGGNEQFF.

J is TRBJ2-7 and V is TRBV11-2; TCRdb designates TRBD2, a call that cannot be tested without DNA. The CDR3 contains 16 residues. Germline CDR1 reads SGHAT; CDR2 reads FQNNGV. The chain's CDR3 is CASSSWERERPYEQYF.

The chain couples TRBV12-3 or TRBV12-4 to TRBJ2-5; TCRdb reports TRBD1, a call that lacks DNA to check it against. The CDR3 has 14 amino acids. CDR3 sequence: CASRRTGGLETQYF.

The gene calls are TRBV24-1 and TRBJ2-1; as DNA is missing, the TRBD2 call by TCRdb cannot be tested. This CDR3 has 18 amino acids. The V gene's germline CDR1 is KGHDR and CDR2 SFDVKD. The CDR3 loop reads CATSDSGLAGGVYNEQFF.

This chain links TRBV6-1 with TRBJ1-3; TCRdb gives TRBD1 as the D gene, but with no DNA this cannot be confirmed. Germline-derived CDR1 and CDR2 are MNHNS and SASEGT. This CDR3 is built from 18 residues. CDR3 loop: CASSEGFGGGISGNTIYF.